The 15 T cell receptor beta chains below were found in one sample sequenced in a study of T cells in Graves' hyperthyroidism and ophthalmopathy. Researchers amplified the TCR beta CDR3 regions from RNA transcripts. RT-PCR in the first round (using the HTBI primer set) targeted the TCR CDR3. MiXCR, run by TCRdb on the multiplex PCR reads, gives a single entry per CDR3 protein. The sample lists a few hundred thousand distinct CDR3 sequences, less than 20% occurring once. The sequencing input was blood. Every receptor here comes from a woman under 30 with Graves' hyperthyroidism that later progressed to Graves' ophthalmopathy.

In regard to this clonotype: This may arise from a read error, as a much more abundant clone is one base away. This chain joins TRBV12-3 or TRBV12-4 and TRBJ2-2; the D call may be TRBD1 or TRBD2 (7 bases each). V was pared by 7 bases and J by 6 bases, with 15 bases between. This CDR3 contains 14 residues. In DNA, the CDR3 is TGTGCCAGCACCATACCAGGGGGGGCCGGGGAGCTGTTTTTT. Translated: CASTIPGGAGELFF.

V gene TRBV6-4 combines with J gene TRBJ2-3; 12 nucleotides align to TRBD1. The CDR3 extends over 16 amino acids. J was trimmed by 4 bases and V by 2 bases; bases with no gene match: 4. Germline V gene lookup returns CDR1 MRHNA and CDR2 SNTAGT. This CDR3 is CASSDLGTGGPDTQYF. CDR3 DNA: TGTGCCAGCAGTGACCTCGGGACAGGGGGCCCAGATACGCAGTATTTT.

This chain connects TRBV5-1 to TRBJ2-1, with 10 bases fitting TRBD2. Per germline, CDR1 SGHRS and CDR2 YFSETQ. The CDR3 is made up of 15 amino acids. V shed 0 bases, J shed 9 bases, and the junction held 6 bases outside the gene matches. CDR3 sequence (DNA): TGCGCCAGCAGCTTGGCTGGGACTAGCGAAATTGAGCAGTTCTTC. Translating gives CASSLAGTSEIEQFF.

Concerning this clonotype: A much larger clonotype is one base distant, so this may be a read error. The chain has TRBV7-9 and TRBJ2-7, with 8 positions matching TRBD2. Germline lookup yields CDR1 SEHNR and CDR2 FQNEAQ (reference sequence). This CDR3 comprises 16 residues. DNA for the CDR3: TGTGCCAGCAGCCCTTATTCCGGGACTAGAGCTTACGAGGAGTACTTC. This codes for CASSPYSGTRAYEEYF.

This clonotype occurred many times. The chain combines TRBV6-6 with TRBJ1-1; possibly TRBD1 for D (5 bases). The CDR3 covers 14 residues. Germline loops: CDR1 MNHNY, CDR2 SVGAGI (reference sequence). Trimming cost V 0 bases and J 5 bases, with 10 bases left between them. CDR3 nucleotide sequence: TGTGCCAGCAGTTACTCGCTCAGGGCGACTGAAGCTTTCTTT. The encoded protein is CASSYSLRATEAFF.

V gene TRBV20-1 combines with J gene TRBJ2-7; D is unclear. The CDR3 has 13 amino acids. Looked up from germline, CDR1 is DFQATT and CDR2 is SNEGSKA (reference sequence). The V gene lost 7 bases and the J gene lost 7 bases, with 20 bases spanning the gap. DNA of the CDR3: TGCAGTGTCTCCCGGGCCCCTATTGAGGAGCAGTACTTC. It yields the protein CSVSRAPIEEQYF.

This clonotype was seen a handful of times. The gene calls are TRBV25-1 and TRBJ2-2, with 12 positions matching TRBD2. The junction had 8 bases not matched to a gene; V was cut back by 8 bases and J by 7 bases. CDR1 MGHDK and CDR2 SYGVNS come from the germline V gene. The CDR3 extends over 15 amino acids. The CDR3 protein is CASGLAGNEGGELFF. CDR3 nucleotides: TGTGCCAGCGGACTAGCGGGAAATGAGGGCGGGGAGCTGTTTTTT.

The CDR3 DNA is TGTGCCAGCAGCCGGTCAAGACAGTCCTATGGCTACACCTTC. Residues: CASSRSRQSYGYTF. The rearrangement joins TRBV14 to TRBJ1-2; TRBD1 is a possible D gene (5 bases). The ends were cut back, 4 bases at V and 4 bases at J, with 13 bases in the middle. Germline CDR1 is SGHDN and CDR2 is FVKESK. The CDR3 sequence is 14 residues long.

There are many counts of this clonotype. The chain employs TRBV20-1 and TRBJ2-1; perhaps TRBD2 as D (6 bases). CDR1 DFQATT and CDR2 SNEGSKA come from the germline V gene (reference sequence). V was shortened by 6 bases and J by 5 bases, with 17 bases between the two germline ends. The length of the CDR3 is 14 residues. CDR3 residues: CSARRENEDNEQFF. For the CDR3, the DNA is TGCAGTGCCAGGAGGGAGAATGAAGACAATGAGCAGTTCTTC.

CDR3 sequence reads: CASSMTGGDYEQYF. DNA of the CDR3: TGTGCCAGCAGTATGACAGGGGGAGACTACGAGCAGTACTTC. The V gene is TRBV6-1, the J gene TRBJ2-7; 9 nucleotides match TRBD1. This CDR3 spans 14 amino acids. Germline CDR1 MNHNS, CDR2 SASEGT. After removal of 5 bases from V and 3 bases from J, the junction contained 5 bases not matched to a gene.

V and J are TRBV5-1 and TRBJ2-1; 8 bases fit TRBD1. V was pared by 4 bases and J by 6 bases, with 9 bases of the junction left unmatched. CDR1 and CDR2 from the germline V gene are SGHRS and YFSETQ. CDR3 length equals 15 residues. Written as DNA, the CDR3 is TGCGCCAGCAGCCTAGGGCACCAGGGGGCCAATGAGCAGTTCTTC. This encodes CASSLGHQGANEQFF.

The chain carries TRBV6-2 or TRBV6-3 and TRBJ2-3, with D possibly being TRBD1 or TRBD2 (5 bases each). The V end was cut by 10 bases, the J end by 5 bases, with 19 bases between. The CDR3 extends over 14 amino acids. Germline V gene sequence: CDR1 MNHEY, CDR2 SVGEGT. The CDR3 DNA sequence: TGTGCCACCCGGGACGGACGGGGCATAGATACGCAGTATTTT. It specifies CATRDGRGIDTQYF.

In the case of this clonotype: This may be a read error: a much more frequent sequence differs by one nucleotide. The CDR3 DNA follows: TGTGCCAGCAGCGCAGGACAGGGCGTGTACAGTGAGCAGTTCTTC. It is translated as CASSAGQGVYSEQFF. The gene calls are TRBV6-1 and TRBJ2-1, with 8 bases aligning to TRBD1. The CDR3 covers 15 residues. Germline V CDR1 and CDR2: MNHNS, SASEGT.

On this clonotype: A much larger clone is a single base away; this may be a read error. V is TRBV2 and J is TRBJ1-3; the D is unclear. This CDR3 is built from 15 residues. With 5 bases removed from V and 0 bases from J, the gap between germline ends came to 11 bases. Germline lookup yields CDR1 SNHLY and CDR2 FYNNEI. CDR3 protein: CASSLFTGSGNTIYF. The CDR3 nucleotides are TGTGCCAGCAGTCTTTTTACGGGCTCTGGAAACACCATATATTTT.

There are many counts of this clonotype. The CDR3 nucleotides read TGTGCCAGCAGCCGAAGGGGGTCAGGAAAAGAGACCCAGTACTTC. Translation gives CASSRRGSGKETQYF. The chain links TRBV28 to TRBJ2-5; D perhaps matches TRBD1 (6 bases). This CDR3 spans 15 amino acids. Germline CDR1 and CDR2: MDHEN and SYDVKM. Trimming took off 6 bases at V and 3 bases at J, with 17 bases between the two ends. The whole variable domain, remainder taken from reference TRBV28 and TRBJ2-5, is DVKVTQSSRYLVKRTGEKVFLECVQDMDHENMFWYRQDPGLGLRLIYFSYDVKMKEKGDIPEGYSVSREKKERFSLILESASTNQTSMYLCASSRRGSGKETQYFGPGTRLLVL.